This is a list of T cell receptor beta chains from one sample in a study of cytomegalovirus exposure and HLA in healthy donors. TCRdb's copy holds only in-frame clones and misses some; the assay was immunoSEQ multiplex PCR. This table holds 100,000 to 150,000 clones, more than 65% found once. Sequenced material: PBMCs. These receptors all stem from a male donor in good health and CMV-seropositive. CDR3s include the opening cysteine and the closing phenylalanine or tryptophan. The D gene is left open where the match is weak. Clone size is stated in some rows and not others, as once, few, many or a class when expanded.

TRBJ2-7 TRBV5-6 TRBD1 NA CASSFRDRVYEQYF TGTGCCAGCAGCTTCAGGGACAGGGTCTACGAGCAGTACTTC
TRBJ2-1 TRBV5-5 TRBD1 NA CASSYDGQGHEQFF TGTGCCAGCAGTTATGATGGACAGGGCCATGAGCAGTTCTTC
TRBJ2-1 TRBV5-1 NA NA CASRRTSGDEQFF TGCGCCAGCAGGAGGACTTCTGGGGATGAGCAGTTCTTC
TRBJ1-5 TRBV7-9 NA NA CASSLQGHNQPQHF TGTGCCAGCAGCTTACAGGGGCACAATCAGCCCCAGCATTTT
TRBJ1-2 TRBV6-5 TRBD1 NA CASTSGTANYGYTF TGTGCCAGCACCAGTGGGACAGCTAACTATGGCTACACCTTC
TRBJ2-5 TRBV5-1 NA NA CASRTEKTQYF TGCGCCAGCAGAACAGAGAAGACCCAGTACTTC
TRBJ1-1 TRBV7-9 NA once CSSSGLNTEAFF TGTTCCAGCTCGGGTCTGAACACTGAAGCTTTCTTT
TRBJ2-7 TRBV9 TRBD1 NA CASSYRGALEGEQYF TGTGCCAGCAGCTACAGGGGTGCCCTAGAAGGCGAGCAGTACTTC
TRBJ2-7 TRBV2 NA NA CASSEAQSHEQYF TGTGCCAGCAGTGAAGCGCAAAGCCACGAGCAGTACTTC
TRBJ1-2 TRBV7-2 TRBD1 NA CASSLDRDGYTF TGTGCCAGCAGCTTGGACAGGGATGGCTACACCTTC
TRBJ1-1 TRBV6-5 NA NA CASSYSAGGGTEAFF TGTGCCAGCAGTTACTCCGCCGGCGGGGGGACTGAAGCTTTCTTT
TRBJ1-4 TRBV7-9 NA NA CASSKTGSPREKLFF TGTGCCAGCAGCAAGACAGGATCCCCTCGGGAAAAACTGTTTTTT